These 29 T cell receptor beta chains share one sample of origin, sequenced in a study of Graves' ophthalmopathy and Graves' hyperthyroidism (dated 2018 in TCRdb). For sequencing, an Illumina HiSeq 2000 was employed. TCR beta CDR3 regions were amplified from RNA transcripts for repertoire sequencing. A first-round RT-PCR used HTBI primers with the Qiagen OneStep RT-PCR kit, followed by a second-round multiplex PCR, size selection and purification. In-frame beta chains were kept once TCRdb had trimmed the public reads at Q25 with fastp and called clones with MiXCR. Duplicate CDR3 protein sequences are folded into a single record with the most common DNA and genes. The sample table holds some 210,000 distinct CDR3 sequences, of which just under 30% were seen once. The leading ten clones occupy 8.5% to 9.5% of the sample. The sequenced sample was peripheral blood. All receptors derive from a man aged 50 or older with Graves' ophthalmopathy. Donor details come from another sample of the same person, matched by shared clones.

This clonotype was recorded only once. This chain joins TRBV11-2 and TRBJ2-7; 15 bases align to TRBD2. The germline V gene encodes CDR1 SGHAT and CDR2 FQNNGV. V dropped 1 base and J dropped 6; count of bases not matched to a gene: 13. This CDR3 is 19 amino acids long. DNA for the CDR3: TGTGCCAGCAGCTTAGTCCGGACTAGCGGGAGGGCGGCACTCGGCGAGCAGTACTTC. Translation gives CASSLVRTSGRAALGEQYF.

The chain joins TRBV20-1 to TRBJ2-7, with a weak D call TRBD2 (6 bases). CDR3 length: 15 residues. The ends were cut back, 0 bases at V and 1 base at J, with 13 bases in the middle. Germline V lookup: CDR1 DFQATT, CDR2 SNEGSKA (reference sequence). For the CDR3, the DNA is TGCAGTGCTAGAGATAGGGTAGCGGTATCCTACGAGCAGTACTTC. Its protein is CSARDRVAVSYEQYF.

This clonotype was recorded at least ten times. This chain joins TRBV19 and TRBJ2-7, with TRBD2 matching 11 bases. CDR3 length: 14 residues. Germline V gene lookup returns CDR1 LNHDA and CDR2 SQIVND (reference sequence). With V trimmed by 3 bases and J by 4 bases, 2 bases remained unmatched. The CDR3 sequence: CASSMASGRYEQYF. CDR3 coding DNA: TGTGCCAGTAGTATGGCTAGCGGGAGGTACGAGCAGTACTTC.

In its sample, this clonotype was seen many times. This chain joins TRBV6-1 and TRBJ1-5, with D perhaps TRBD1 (5 bases). CDR3 length: 15 amino acids. Germline V gene data show CDR1 as MNHNS and CDR2 as SASEGT. V was cut by 1 base and J by 2 bases, with 9 bases left in between. The CDR3 sequence: CASSEVLGGNQPQHF. The DNA of the CDR3 is TGTGCCAGCAGTGAAGTTCTGGGGGGCAATCAGCCCCAGCATTTT.

V is TRBV4-1 and J is TRBJ1-6, with a tentative D call TRBD1 (6 bases). The germline CDR1 and CDR2 sequences are MGHRA and YSYEKL. The V gene lost 1 base and the J gene lost 5 bases, with 12 bases spanning the gap. The CDR3 has 16 amino acids. CDR3 region: CASSQGWTEDNSPLHF. For the CDR3, the DNA is TGCGCCAGCAGCCAAGGTTGGACAGAGGATAATTCACCCCTCCACTTT.

V gene TRBV4-1 combines with J gene TRBJ1-5, with D perhaps TRBD1 (5 bases). V gave up 4 bases and J gave up 6 bases, with 13 bases separating them. The CDR3 sequence is 14 residues long. Germline V CDR1 and CDR2: MGHRA, YSYEKL. CDR3 in DNA: TGCGCCAGCAGCCCAATGGGGGTACTTCAGCCCCAGCATTTT. Translation: CASSPMGVLQPQHF.

The genes are TRBV25-1 and TRBJ1-1; D is possibly TRBD1 (6 bases). V was pared by 4 bases and J by 5 bases, with 11 bases between. Germline-derived CDR1 and CDR2 are MGHDK and SYGVNS. The CDR3 has 13 amino acids. Written as DNA, the CDR3 is TGTGCCAGCAGTGCGACAGGTTCAACTGAAGCTTTCTTT. Its translation is CASSATGSTEAFF.

The V and J genes are TRBV7-6 and TRBJ2-5, with 11 bases fitting TRBD2. Germline V gene lookup returns CDR1 SGHVS and CDR2 FNYEAQ. The CDR3 is 16 amino acids. The J segment lost 1 base and the V segment lost 4 bases, leaving 5 bases of the junction unmatched. CDR3: CASSSTSGGIQETQYF. The CDR3, as DNA: TGTGCCAGCAGCTCCACTAGCGGGGGAATCCAAGAGACCCAGTACTTC.

The CDR3 nucleotides are TGTGCCAGCAGCCTTACCCTCTCGGGAGGCTACACCTTC. It specifies CASSLTLSGGYTF. This chain links TRBV28 with TRBJ1-2; D is undetermined. The CDR3 length is 13 residues. Germline lookup yields CDR1 MDHEN and CDR2 SYDVKM. V was trimmed by 6 bases and J by 8 bases, leaving 16 bases between them.

The rearrangement joins TRBV28 to TRBJ2-7; 12 bases line up with TRBD1. J gave up 2 bases and V 2 bases, and 10 bases lay outside the gene matches. CDR1 and CDR2 (germline): MDHEN, SYDVKM. The CDR3 runs to 18 residues. CDR3 coding DNA: TGTGCCAGCAGTTTACCCGGGACAGGGGGCTTCTTGACCTACGAGCAGTACTTC. Its translation: CASSLPGTGGFLTYEQYF.

This clonotype occurred many times. V is TRBV5-1 and J is TRBJ2-5; D may be TRBD1 or TRBD2 (5 bases each). From germline, CDR1 is SGHRS and CDR2 YFSETQ. Trimming shortened V by 0 bases and J by 2 bases, and 20 bases separated the two germline ends. This CDR3 region has 18 residues. For the CDR3, the DNA is TGCGCCAGCAGCTTGGGCTTTCGACGGAGCGAGGGGCAAGAGACCCAGTACTTC. Its translation: CASSLGFRRSEGQETQYF.

This clonotype was detected many times. The chain links TRBV15 to TRBJ1-4; no clear D gene. CDR1 and CDR2 from the germline V gene are LNHNV and YYDKDF (reference sequence). CDR3 length: 16 amino acids. Trimming removed 5 bases at V and 7 bases at J, with 20 bases between. For the CDR3, the DNA is TGTGCCACCAGCTCCCCCCCCGGGCCATCGGGTGAAAAACTGTTTTTT. This encodes CATSSPPGPSGEKLFF.

This clonotype has ten or more counts. The chain couples TRBV3-1 to TRBJ2-5; 7 positions agree with TRBD2. CDR3 length equals 16 residues. V shed 2 bases and J 2 bases; nucleotides not matched to a gene: 8. Per the germline V gene, CDR1 is LGHDT and CDR2 is YNNKEL (reference sequence). This chain's CDR3 is CASSQLWAGEQETQYF. The CDR3 bases are TGTGCCAGCAGCCAACTGTGGGCGGGGGAACAAGAGACCCAGTACTTC.

This clonotype was seen a few times. The chain has TRBV6-1 and TRBJ2-1; D gene uncertain. Germline V lookup: CDR1 MNHNS, CDR2 SASEGT. CDR3 size: 14 residues. V shed 8 bases and J shed 7 bases, with 18 bases lying between them. As DNA, the CDR3 is TGTGCCAGCGGCCTGTTAGGAGTTGGGAATGAGCAGTTCTTC. Its translation: CASGLLGVGNEQFF.

This clonotype was counted many times. The gene calls are TRBV5-1 and TRBJ2-5; 7 bases match TRBD2. The CDR3 is 14 amino acids. Losses at the gene ends were 5 bases for V and 5 bases for J; bases not matched to a gene: 9. Germline lookup yields CDR1 SGHRS and CDR2 YFSETQ. CDR3 in amino acids: CASSPTGTMETQYF. CDR3 sequence (DNA): TGCGCCAGCAGTCCGACCGGGACTATGGAGACCCAGTACTTC.

The CDR3 spells CASSLAREDSGTGELFF. As DNA, the CDR3 is TGTGCCAGCAGTTTAGCCCGAGAGGATAGTGGCACCGGGGAGCTGTTTTTT. V gene TRBV12-3 or TRBV12-4 combines with J gene TRBJ2-2; D is unclear. The CDR3 is made up of 17 amino acids. Trimming removed 0 bases at V and 4 bases at J, with 15 bases between.

This clonotype appeared a single time. The chain is built from TRBV25-1 and TRBJ2-7, with 7 positions matching TRBD1. This CDR3 contains 15 residues. Germline V gene sequence: CDR1 MGHDK, CDR2 SYGVNS. Germline trimming cut 4 bases from V and 0 bases from J; bases unmatched to any gene: 6. As DNA, the CDR3 is TGTGCCAGCAGTGTCTCCGGGACAGACTCCTACGAGCAGTACTTC. This sequence encodes CASSVSGTDSYEQYF.

This clonotype was seen many times. The J gene is TRBJ1-1, the V gene TRBV10-3; D is unresolved. V was shortened by 4 bases and J by 1 base, with 10 bases between the two germline ends. This CDR3 has 14 amino acids. The germline V gene encodes CDR1 ENHRY and CDR2 SYGVKD. The CDR3 region has the DNA TGTGCCATCAGTGGTGCCAGAAGGAACACTGAAGCTTTCTTT. The encoded protein is CAISGARRNTEAFF.

Many counts were recorded for this clonotype. J is TRBJ2-7 and V is TRBV24-1; D unresolved. The CDR3 runs to 13 residues. Germline lookup yields CDR1 KGHDR and CDR2 SFDVKD. Trimming left V 2 bases short and J 5 bases short, with 9 bases between. CDR3 sequence reads: CATSDSGRHEQYF. CDR3 in DNA: TGTGCCACCAGTGATTCTGGACGCCACGAGCAGTACTTC.

In its sample, this clonotype was seen many times. This chain connects TRBV12-5 to TRBJ2-2; TRBD1 or TRBD2 may be the D gene (5 bases each). The CDR3 is made up of 15 amino acids. With 6 bases removed from V and 4 bases from J, the gap between germline ends came to 15 bases. Germline V gene lookup returns CDR1 LGHNT and CDR2 FRNRAP. CDR3 protein: CASGRSPGSTGELFF. CDR3 in DNA: TGTGCTAGTGGCCGATCCCCAGGGAGCACCGGGGAGCTGTTTTTT. The variable domain in full, completed from reference TRBV12-5 and TRBJ2-2, reads DARVTQTPRHKVTEMGQEVTMRCQPILGHNTVFWYRQTMMQGLELLAYFRNRAPLDDSGMPKDRFSAEMPDATLATLKIQPSEPRDSAVYFCASGRSPGSTGELFFGEGSRLTVL.

This clonotype came up many times. The chain is built from TRBV11-2 and TRBJ2-7; TRBD2 matches at 12 bases. Trimming removed 1 base from V and 4 bases from J; junction bases left unmatched: 2. This CDR3 is 15 amino acids long. Germline V gene data show CDR1 as SGHAT and CDR2 as FQNNGV. CDR3 in DNA: TGTGCCAGCAGCTTAGCTCTAGCGGGAGGGTACGAGCAGTACTTC. Translation gives CASSLALAGGYEQYF.

This clonotype was observed once. The chain has TRBV6-1 and TRBJ2-7; 15 bases align to TRBD2. This CDR3 region has 17 residues. Germline V gene data show CDR1 as MNHNS and CDR2 as SASEGT. V shed 4 bases, J shed 1 base, and the junction held 5 bases outside the gene matches. The CDR3 nucleotides read TGTGCCAGCAGTGGGGGACTAGCGGGAGGCCGGTCCTACGAGCAGTACTTC. Amino acid sequence: CASSGGLAGGRSYEQYF.

In its sample, this clonotype was seen many times. The chain recombines TRBV6-2 or TRBV6-3 with TRBJ1-2, with 10 bases aligning to TRBD1. The CDR3 loop spans 14 amino acids. Trimming took 5 bases from V and 8 from J; bases not matched to a gene: 8. From germline, CDR1 is MNHEY and CDR2 SVGEGT. The CDR3 sequence is CASSTIGTGEGYTF. DNA of the CDR3: TGTGCCAGCAGTACTATCGGGACAGGGGAAGGCTACACCTTC.

This clonotype was found many times. The chain is built from TRBV6-1 and TRBJ1-5, with D unresolved. The V end was cut by 8 bases, the J end by 1 base, with 9 bases between. The CDR3 runs 13 residues. The germline V gene has CDR1 MNHNS and CDR2 SASEGT. Written as DNA, the CDR3 is TGTGCCAGCGGTGGACTGAGCAATCAGCCCCAGCATTTT. Protein: CASGGLSNQPQHF.

This clonotype was recorded many times. The chain links TRBV20-1 to TRBJ2-4; 10 nucleotides line up with TRBD1. V gave up 0 bases and J gave up 1 base; unmatched junction bases: 15. The CDR3 sequence is 20 residues long. From germline, CDR1 is DFQATT and CDR2 SNEGSKA (reference sequence). The CDR3 bases are TGCAGTGCTAGAGATTCATTGAGACAGGGGGCGGGGGTGGCCAAAAACATTCAGTACTTC. Protein sequence: CSARDSLRQGAGVAKNIQYF.

This clonotype was detected many times. The rearrangement uses TRBV7-6 and TRBJ1-1; weak D call: TRBD1 (6 bases). From germline, CDR1 is SGHVS and CDR2 FNYEAQ. With 5 bases removed from V and 6 bases from J, the gap between germline ends came to 13 bases. This CDR3 spans 13 amino acids. DNA for the CDR3: TGTGCCAGCAGCAAGGACAGCGGCTCTGAAGCTTTCTTT. It is translated as CASSKDSGSEAFF.

This clonotype came up many times. The rearrangement uses TRBV6-5 and TRBJ1-1, with 9 bases matching TRBD1. J was trimmed by 1 base and V by 7 bases; bases with no gene match: 7. CDR3 length: 15 residues. CDR1 is MNHEY, CDR2 SVGAGI, per germline. The CDR3 DNA sequence: TGTGCCAGCACCAAGCTGGGACAGGGGAACACTGAAGCTTTCTTT. It yields the protein CASTKLGQGNTEAFF.

For this clonotype: In this CDR3 the conserved last residue, phenylalanine or tryptophan, is missing, so a read error is likely. The limits of the CDR3 on the DNA are not certain, so only TCRdb's listed CDR3 is given. The V gene is TRBV12-3 or TRBV12-4, the J gene TRBJ2-4; no check of the table's D call, TRBD2, against the DNA was made. With termini counted, the CDR3 has 8 amino acids. CDR3 sequence: CASSPPED.

The V and J genes are TRBV28 and TRBJ2-7; tentative D call: TRBD1 (5 bases). CDR3 length equals 14 residues. The V end lost 7 bases, the J end lost 0 bases, and 13 bases lay between the germline ends. Germline V gene lookup returns CDR1 MDHEN and CDR2 SYDVKM. The CDR3 coding sequence is TGTGCCAGCACCTTAGGGGTCCACTCCTACGAGCAGTACTTC. It codes for CASTLGVHSYEQYF.